The 8 T cell receptor beta chains listed next were all sequenced from one sample in a study of blood T cell repertoires in COVID-19. Method: immunoSEQ multiplex PCR; TCRdb's copy keeps in-frame clones and lacks some. This table has around 150,000 clones, roughly 72% appearing once. The sample consisted of peripheral blood. The receptors stem from a woman aged 80 or over with acute or convalescent COVID-19.

The chain carries TRBV12-3 or TRBV12-4 and TRBJ1-6; TRBD1 matches 7 bases. With 5 bases clipped from V and 9 bases from J, the junction kept 4 bases outside the gene matches. The CDR3 is 13 residues long. CDR3 region: CASSRDRSSPLHF. The CDR3 DNA is TGTGCCAGCAGTCGGGACAGAAGTTCACCCCTCCACTTT.

This chain uses TRBV7-2 with TRBJ1-6; TRBD1 matches at 7 bases. This CDR3 spans 16 amino acids. CDR1 and CDR2 (germline): SGHTA, FQGNSA. V lost 4 bases, J lost 3 bases, and 6 bases stayed unmatched. This chain's CDR3 is CASSSDRSHYNSPLHF. CDR3 DNA: TGTGCCAGCAGCTCGGACAGGTCGCACTATAATTCACCCCTCCACTTT.

This CDR3 reads CASSSSLGGLAGVAYEQYF. In nucleotides, the CDR3 is TGTGCCAGCAGCTCGTCCTTGGGCGGACTAGCGGGAGTGGCCTACGAGCAGTACTTC. The chain has TRBV5-4 and TRBJ2-7; 13 nucleotides line up with TRBD2. Germline V gives CDR1 SGHNT, CDR2 YYREEE (reference sequence). Unmatched junction bases numbered 14, after V lost 3 bases and J lost 2 bases. CDR3 size: 19 residues.

This clone was found once. The V gene is TRBV4-2, the J gene TRBJ2-7; perhaps TRBD2 as D (6 bases). Germline CDR1 is LGHNA and CDR2 is YNFKEQ. This CDR3 spans 12 amino acids. The ends were cut back, 1 base at V and 5 bases at J, with 6 bases in the middle. As DNA, the CDR3 is TGTGCCAGCAGCCAAGGCGGGGACGAGCAGTACTTC. Its translation is CASSQGGDEQYF.

This clone appeared a single time. This chain's CDR3 is CASSQTPGLAYEQYF. The CDR3 coding sequence is TGCGCCAGCAGCCAGACACCGGGACTAGCCTACGAGCAGTACTTC. The rearrangement uses TRBV4-3 and TRBJ2-7, with TRBD2 matching 8 bases. V lost 3 bases and J lost 2; bases outside the gene matches: 6. CDR1 is LGHNA and CDR2 is YSLEER in the germline V gene. This CDR3 comprises 15 residues.

The chain has TRBV7-2 and TRBJ2-7, with 7 positions matching TRBD1. There are 16 residues in the CDR3. Germline V gene data show CDR1 as SGHTA and CDR2 as FQGNSA. V was pared by 5 bases and J by 0 bases, with 10 bases of the junction left unmatched. The CDR3 reads CASSPDSRGRSYEQYF. Written as DNA, the CDR3 is TGTGCCAGCAGCCCAGACTCAAGGGGGCGCTCCTACGAGCAGTACTTC.

The chain combines TRBV19 with TRBJ1-1; D is unresolved. V was pared by 2 bases and J by 5 bases, with 9 bases between. The CDR3 sequence is 13 residues long. Germline V CDR1 and CDR2: LNHDA, SQIVND (reference sequence). The CDR3 here is CASSIPGWTEAFF. The CDR3 DNA sequence: TGTGCCAGTAGTATACCGGGTTGGACTGAAGCTTTCTTT.

The J gene is TRBJ1-3, the V gene TRBV30, with D possibly being TRBD1 (6 bases). V lost 0 bases to trimming and J lost 0 bases, with 12 bases between them. The CDR3 runs 16 residues. In germline, CDR1 is GTSNPN, CDR2 SVGIG (reference sequence). CDR3 protein: CAWSVQGGSSGNTIYF. The CDR3, as DNA: TGTGCCTGGAGTGTACAGGGAGGGAGCTCTGGAAACACCATATATTTT.